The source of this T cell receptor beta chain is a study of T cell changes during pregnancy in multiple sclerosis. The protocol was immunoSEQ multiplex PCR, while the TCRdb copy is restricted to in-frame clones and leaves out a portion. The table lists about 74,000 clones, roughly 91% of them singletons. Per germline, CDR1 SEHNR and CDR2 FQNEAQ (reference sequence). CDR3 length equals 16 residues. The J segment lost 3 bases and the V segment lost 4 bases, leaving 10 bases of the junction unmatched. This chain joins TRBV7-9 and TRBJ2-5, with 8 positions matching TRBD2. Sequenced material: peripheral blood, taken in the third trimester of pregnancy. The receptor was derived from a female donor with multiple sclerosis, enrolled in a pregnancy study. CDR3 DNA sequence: TGTGCCAGCAGCTCCCTAGGCCCACTAGCGGAAGAGACCCAGTACTTC. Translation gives CASSSLGPLAEETQYF.